This TCR beta chain was sequenced for a study of blood T cell repertoires in COVID-19. Study in general: Samples taken during acute and convalescent COVID-19 were collected in the United States, Italy and Spain.

Two negative PCRs, clearance, or symptom resolution were required of recovered Cohort 3 donors. There are 13 residues in the CDR3. The V and J ends lost 9 bases and 2 bases respectively, with 12 bases between them. Germline CDR1 and CDR2: WNHNN and SYGVQD (reference sequence). How the authors handled the data: Amplifying reference gene primers gave estimates of nucleated cell counts. Only in-frame clones appear in the TCRdb table, and some are missing; sequencing was by immunoSEQ multiplex PCR. D and trimming come from the DNA, and the V and J calls and clone size come from that table. The sample carries more than 85,000 clones, about 86% recorded once.

The chain has TRBV10-1 and TRBJ2-3; D might be TRBD1 (7 bases). Material: PBMCs or T cells enriched from blood (not recorded which). The receptor comes from a woman between 50 and 59 years old who had recovered from COVID-19. CDR3 bases: TGCGCCAGTCAGGGGGGAGTCACAGATACGCAGTATTTT. Translating gives CASQGGVTDTQYF.